These 9 T cell receptor beta chains share one sample of origin, sequenced in a study of vaccination and CD4 T cells after COVID-19 (dated by TCRdb to 2021 to 2024). To prepare the library, PCR was applied. Reads for this sample came from an Illumina iSeq 100. TCR sequencing of DNA from cultured CD4+ T cells used the Oncomine TCR Beta short-read assay at the Johns Hopkins FTIC core. Clones were called with MiXCR by TCRdb after fastp trimmed the public reads at Q25, and only in-frame beta chains were retained. Rows with a matching CDR3 protein are joined into one entry that keeps the most common DNA and genes. A total of about 25,000 distinct CDR3 sequences appear in this sample, roughly 67% of them only once. The leading ten clones occupy about 16% of the sample. Per the publication, the treatment or condition label means: approximately nine-day PBMC culture with coronavirus spike peptide pools or control peptides (ViraFEST assay).

These receptors' targets are unknown. The specimen was CD4+ T cells from blood, cultured in vitro, collected after SARS-CoV-2 vaccination. Receptors were obtained from a human donor who received a COVID-19 vaccine.

The chain couples TRBV11-2 to TRBJ1-5; D unclear. Germline-derived CDR1 and CDR2 are SGHAT and FQNNGV. Trimming left V 3 bases short and J 2 bases short, with 5 bases between. This CDR3 contains 13 residues. The CDR3 loop is CASSLSGNQPQHF. CDR3 DNA sequence: TGTGCCAGCAGCTTGAGCGGCAATCAGCCCCAGCATTTT.

This sequence joins TRBV20-1 and TRBJ2-5, with 7 bases matching TRBD2. The CDR3 sequence is 19 residues long. J was trimmed by 0 bases and V by 6 bases; bases with no gene match: 22. Per the germline V gene, CDR1 is DFQATT and CDR2 is SNEGSKA (reference sequence). This CDR3 is CSAFGPLDSGLADQETQYF. In DNA form, the CDR3 reads TGCAGTGCATTTGGGCCTCTCGACTCAGGGCTAGCGGACCAAGAGACCCAGTACTTC.

V gene TRBV9 combines with J gene TRBJ2-3; 7 bases are a match to TRBD2. Germline V lookup: CDR1 SGDLS, CDR2 YYNGEE. V lost 7 bases and J lost 6; bases outside the gene matches: 17. The CDR3 has 16 residues. CDR3 protein: CASGRSMSGVMDTQYF. CDR3 DNA: TGTGCCAGCGGCCGAAGTATGAGCGGGGTTATGGATACGCAGTATTTT.

The rearrangement links TRBV10-2 to TRBJ2-3; TRBD1 is a possible D gene (6 bases). The CDR3 loop spans 13 amino acids. Between the trimmed V and J ends, which lost 3 bases and 4 bases, there was a span of 8 bases. Germline-derived CDR1 and CDR2 are WSHSY and SAAADI. The CDR3 coding sequence is TGCGCCAGCAGTGAAGCAGGGGCAGATACGCAGTATTTT. Translated, it gives CASSEAGADTQYF.

The rearrangement links TRBV2 to TRBJ2-7; TRBD1 is a possible D gene (5 bases). Trimming left V 10 bases short and J 0 bases short, with 7 bases between. Germline V CDR1 and CDR2: SNHLY, FYNNEI. This CDR3 spans 11 amino acids. CDR3 nucleotides: TGTGCCATCAGGGTCTCCTACGAGCAGTACTTC. Protein sequence: CAIRVSYEQYF. Complete variable domain (other parts from reference TRBV2 and TRBJ2-7): EPEVTQTPSHQVTQMGQEVILRCVPISNHLYFYWYRQILGQKVEFLVSFYNNEISEKSEIFDDQFSVERPDGSNFTLKIRSTKLEDSAMYFCAIRVSYEQYFGPGTRLTVT.

V usage is TRBV19 and J usage is TRBJ2-2; D may correspond to TRBD1 or TRBD2 (5 bases each). Germline V gene sequence: CDR1 LNHDA, CDR2 SQIVND (reference sequence). The V end lost 5 bases, the J end lost 0 bases, and 13 bases lay between the germline ends. This CDR3 comprises 16 residues. The CDR3 nucleotides read TGTGCCAGTAGTGTTGATGGGACGGCGAACACCGGGGAGCTGTTTTTT. Translation: CASSVDGTANTGELFF.

This sequence joins TRBV6-1 and TRBJ1-1; D is undetermined. Trimming cost V 6 bases and J 10 bases, with 27 bases left between them. CDR1 is MNHNS and CDR2 is SASEGT in the germline V gene. The CDR3 length is 16 residues. CDR3 region: CASSADPVGGEGVAFF. DNA for the CDR3: TGTGCCAGCAGCGCTGACCCAGTGGGCGGGGAGGGAGTAGCTTTCTTT.

The chain employs TRBV24-1 and TRBJ2-2; no reliable D call. With 2 bases removed from V and 4 bases from J, the gap between germline ends came to 7 bases. This CDR3 comprises 14 residues. Germline V lookup: CDR1 KGHDR, CDR2 SFDVKD. CDR3 in amino acids: CATSDYLGTGELFF. The DNA for the CDR3 is TGTGCCACCAGTGATTATTTGGGCACCGGGGAGCTGTTTTTT.

There are a few counts of this clonotype. The V gene is TRBV25-1, the J gene TRBJ1-2, with D unresolved. This CDR3 is 12 amino acids long. CDR1 MGHDK and CDR2 SYGVNS come from the germline V gene. The V gene lost 6 bases and the J gene lost 8 bases, with 13 bases spanning the gap. The CDR3 spells CASRSTAKGYTF. CDR3 DNA: TGTGCCAGCAGAAGTACTGCTAAAGGCTACACCTTC.